These T cell receptor beta chains were read from a single sample in a study of molecular identifiers for immune sequencing clone quantification. TCRdb passed the PCR reads through MiXCR, listing each CDR3 protein once. The sample consists of hundreds of thousands of distinct CDR3 sequences, 25% of them appearing once. Sequencing was carried out using naive CD8+ T cells from blood, with Jurkat cell RNA spiked in. The receptor set was obtained from a human donor in good health. Some libraries in this study had Jurkat cell RNA spiked in. CDR3s include the opening cysteine and the closing phenylalanine or tryptophan. The order of the fields is D gene, J gene, V gene, clone size, CDR3 protein, CDR3 DNA. D genes are given only for firm matches. Some rows have no size entry. The others give once, few or many, or a class for an expanded clone.

d_call: .; j_call: TRBJ1-4; v_call: TRBV20-1; clone_size: few; cdr3_aa: CSATPREGLGFRDEKLFF; cdr3_nt: TGCAGTGCTACCCCGAGAGAAGGGTTGGGTTTCCGGGATGAAAAACTGTTTTTT
d_call: TRBD1; j_call: TRBJ2-7; v_call: TRBV7-6; clone_size: many; cdr3_aa: CASSLGQHYEQYF; cdr3_nt: TGTGCCAGCAGCTTGGGACAGCACTACGAGCAGTACTTC
d_call: TRBD1; j_call: TRBJ1-2; v_call: TRBV18; clone_size: .; cdr3_aa: CASQGTAEINYGYTF; cdr3_nt: TGTGCCAGCCAGGGGACAGCCGAGATTAACTATGGCTACACCTTC
d_call: .; j_call: TRBJ2-3; v_call: TRBV5-4; clone_size: many; cdr3_aa: CASSSITDTQYF; cdr3_nt: TGTGCCAGCAGCTCCATCACAGATACGCAGTATTTT
d_call: TRBD2; j_call: TRBJ2-7; v_call: TRBV7-9; clone_size: few; cdr3_aa: CASSPPLGLAGGQGAFGYEQYF; cdr3_nt: TGTGCCAGCAGCCCACCACTGGGACTAGCGGGAGGCCAGGGCGCGTTTGGGTACGAGCAGTACTTC
d_call: .; j_call: TRBJ2-3; v_call: TRBV12-3/TRBV12-4; clone_size: many; cdr3_aa: CASSPHPLTGVTDTQYF; cdr3_nt: TGTGCCAGCAGCCCCCATCCTTTGACGGGGGTCACAGATACGCAGTATTTT
d_call: TRBD1; j_call: TRBJ2-7; v_call: TRBV11-2; clone_size: .; cdr3_aa: CASSPDRAGGEQYF; cdr3_nt: TGTGCCAGCAGCCCGGACAGGGCAGGGGGAGAGCAGTACTTC
d_call: .; j_call: TRBJ1-2; v_call: TRBV4-3; clone_size: few; cdr3_aa: CASSQDGSTYGYTF; cdr3_nt: TGCGCCAGCAGCCAAGATGGGTCTACCTATGGCTACACCTTC
d_call: .; j_call: TRBJ2-7; v_call: TRBV10-3; clone_size: many; cdr3_aa: CAISEETNPYEQYF; cdr3_nt: TGTGCCATCAGTGAGGAAACAAACCCCTACGAGCAGTACTTC
d_call: TRBD1; j_call: TRBJ1-1; v_call: TRBV6-5; clone_size: many; cdr3_aa: CASRRDRVDFDLNTEAFF; cdr3_nt: TGTGCCAGCAGGAGGGACAGGGTTGATTTCGATCTTAACACTGAAGCTTTCTTT
d_call: .; j_call: TRBJ1-3; v_call: TRBV12-3/TRBV12-4; clone_size: few; cdr3_aa: CASSLGPESSGNTMYF; cdr3_nt: TGTGCCAGCAGTTTAGGACCAGAGAGCTCTGGAAACACCATGTATTTT
d_call: TRBD2; j_call: TRBJ2-3; v_call: TRBV7-6; clone_size: many; cdr3_aa: CASSYSGVGGTDTQYF; cdr3_nt: TGTGCCAGCAGCTACAGCGGGGTAGGGGGCACAGATACGCAGTATTTT
d_call: TRBD2; j_call: TRBJ2-3; v_call: TRBV30; clone_size: .; cdr3_aa: CAWSLAGGPTDTQYF; cdr3_nt: TGTGCCTGGAGTCTAGCGGGAGGGCCCACAGATACGCAGTATTTT
d_call: .; j_call: TRBJ1-4; v_call: TRBV11-2; clone_size: .; cdr3_aa: CASSPVSIPVGDEKLFF; cdr3_nt: TGTGCCAGCAGCCCTGTTTCGATTCCCGTGGGAGATGAAAAACTGTTTTTT